The rows below give T cell receptor beta chains drawn from one sample of a study of blood T cell repertoires in COVID-19. The method was immunoSEQ multiplex PCR; TCRdb's version includes in-frame clones alone and lacks a portion of them. The sample consists of some 25,000 clones, roughly 92% of them appearing once. Sequencing was performed on peripheral blood. The source of these receptors is a human donor in a cohort sampled during active COVID-19. Both conserved end residues are part of each CDR3. D genes are given only for firm matches. Part of the rows lack a size; the others show once, few, many or a class for expanded clones.

>-|-|TRBJ1-5|TRBV28
TGTGCCAGCGGGGACACTGAGGGTAGGCAGCCCCAGCATTTT
CASGDTEGRQPQHF
>TRBD1|-|TRBJ2-2|TRBV3-1/TRBV3-2
TGTGCCAGCAGCCGAGGGGGCTTGAACACCGGGGAGCTGTTTTTT
CASSRGGLNTGELFF
>TRBD2|-|TRBJ2-1|TRBV7-8
TGTGCCAGCAGCCCTTGGACTAGCGGGTACTACAATGAGCAGTTCTTC
CASSPWTSGYYNEQFF
>-|-|TRBJ1-5|TRBV20-1
TGCAGTGCTAGTGGTCAACTGAATCAGCCCCAGCATTTT
CSASGQLNQPQHF
>TRBD1|-|TRBJ2-2|TRBV18
TGTGCCAGCTCACCAAACAGGGGAGACACCGGGGAGCTGTTTTTT
CASSPNRGDTGELFF
>-|-|TRBJ1-1|TRBV3-1/TRBV3-2
TGTGCCAGCAGCCAAGATGGGGGGGGAAGGTACCTGTCGAACACTGAAGCTTTCTTT
CASSQDGGGRYLSNTEAFF
>TRBD2|-|TRBJ2-3|TRBV7-8
TGTGCCAGCAGCCTCTCGTCGGGCGGGAGAGGTACAGATACGCAGTATTTT
CASSLSSGGRGTDTQYF
>TRBD1|-|TRBJ1-1|TRBV28
TGTGCCAGCAGTTTATTAGCAGGGGGAAACACTGAAGCTTTCTTT
CASSLLAGGNTEAFF
>-|once|TRBJ2-7|TRBV5-1
TGCGCCAGCAGCTTGGACAGGCCGACCTACGAGCAGTACTTC
CASSLDRPTYEQYF
>-|-|TRBJ1-5|TRBV3-1/TRBV3-2
TGTGCCAGCAGCCAAATGAACGGGGTTGGCAATCAGCCCCAGCATTTT
CASSQMNGVGNQPQHF
>TRBD1|-|TRBJ1-3|TRBV5-4
TGTGCCAGCAGCTTGGGGGGACAGGTGATCTCTGGAAACACCATATATTTT
CASSLGGQVISGNTIYF
>-|-|TRBJ1-2|TRBV9
TGTGCCAGCAGCGTAGACGGGACTCAAATCGGAGGCTATGGCTACACCTTC
CASSVDGTQIGGYGYTF
>-|-|TRBJ2-3|TRBV10-3
TGTGCCATCAGTACGGGGGCAGATACGCAGTATTTT
CAISTGADTQYF
>TRBD2|-|TRBJ2-7|TRBV7-8
TGTGCCAGCAGCCCAGAGGGACCCGGGGGGTCCTACGAGCAGTACTTC
CASSPEGPGGSYEQYF
>TRBD1|few|TRBJ1-1|TRBV29-1
TGCAGCGCTACGGACAGGGGATGGGATACTACTGAAGCTTTCTTT
CSATDRGWDTTEAFF
>TRBD1|-|TRBJ2-1|TRBV4-2
TGTGCCAGCAGCCAACTGGGGACAGGGGAACACAATGAGCAGTTCTTC
CASSQLGTGEHNEQFF
>TRBD1|-|TRBJ1-1|TRBV29-1
TGCAGCGTTGACCAGGGGGCAACGAACACTGAAGCTTTCTTT
CSVDQGATNTEAFF
>TRBD1|-|TRBJ1-4|TRBV6-5
TGTGCCAGCAGACACCTGACAGGGGAAAATGAAAAACTGTTTTTT
CASRHLTGENEKLFF
>-|once|TRBJ1-2|TRBV27
TGTGCCAGCAGTTTACGGCAGCGGTCCTATGGCTACACCTTC
CASSLRQRSYGYTF
>-|-|TRBJ1-6|TRBV7-9
TGTGCCAGCAGCTTTGGGCAGAATAATTCACCCCTCCACTTT
CASSFGQNNSPLHF
>-|-|TRBJ2-5|TRBV6-5
TGTGCCACCTACAGGGAAGGACAAGAGACCCAGTACTTC
CATYREGQETQYF
>TRBD1|-|TRBJ2-2|TRBV5-1
TGCGCCAGCAGCTTGGCCCACTTGACAGGGACATCGAACACCGGGGAGCTGTTTTTT
CASSLAHLTGTSNTGELFF
>TRBD1|-|TRBJ1-1|TRBV5-1
TGCGCCAGCAGCCGCACCGGGACAGGGGGCGTGGGCACTGAAGCTTTCTTT
CASSRTGTGGVGTEAFF
>TRBD1|once|TRBJ2-5|TRBV6-5
TGTGCCAGCAGGGGACAGGGGGCAACGGTGACCCAGTACTTC
CASRGQGATVTQYF
>TRBD2|-|TRBJ2-3|TRBV7-9
TGTGCCAGCAGCTCCCCGGGACTAGCTTCAGATACGCAGTATTTT
CASSSPGLASDTQYF
>-|-|TRBJ2-7|TRBV2
TGTGCCAGCAGCGCGACATCCTACGAGCAGTACTTC
CASSATSYEQYF
>TRBD1|-|TRBJ1-2|TRBV30
TGTGCCTGGAGTTCGACAGGGGGCGCGGGTAACTATGGCTACACCTTC
CAWSSTGGAGNYGYTF
>-|-|TRBJ1-4|TRBV5-4
TGTGCCAGCAGCTTGCGAGGGCCCCATGAAAAACTGTTTTTT
CASSLRGPHEKLFF
>-|-|TRBJ1-5|TRBV11-2
TGTGCCAGCAGCGAGCACCCAAATCAGCCCCAGCATTTT
CASSEHPNQPQHF
>-|-|TRBJ2-3|TRBV5-4
TGTGCCAGCAGCTCGCCAGACAGGAGCACAGATACGCAGTATTTT
CASSSPDRSTDTQYF
>-|-|TRBJ2-5|TRBV6-5
TGTGCCAGCAGTTATTCCGGGGAGACCCAGTACTTC
CASSYSGETQYF
>-|-|TRBJ1-3|TRBV20-1
TGCAGTGCTAGTCGCCAGTCCGGAAACACCATATATTTT
CSASRQSGNTIYF
>-|-|TRBJ2-5|TRBV4-1
TGCGCCAGCAGCCAAGATCAGGGCTGGGAGACCCAGTACTTC
CASSQDQGWETQYF
>TRBD1|-|TRBJ1-6|TRBV4-1
TGCGCCAGCAGCCTCCGGGACAGGGATAATTCACCCCTCCACTTT
CASSLRDRDNSPLHF
>-|-|TRBJ1-2|TRBV2
TGTGCCAGCAGTGATTTCACAGCCAAATATGGCTACACCTTC
CASSDFTAKYGYTF
>TRBD1|-|TRBJ2-2|TRBV4-1
TGCGCCAGCAGCCACTGGACAGGAATGGCCGGGGAGCTGTTTTTT
CASSHWTGMAGELFF
>TRBD2|-|TRBJ2-5|TRBV5-1
TGCGCCAGCAGACCCAGCGGGGGGGAACCAGAGACCCAGTACTTC
CASRPSGGEPETQYF
>TRBD1|-|TRBJ2-7|TRBV30
TGTGCCTCGAGCCGGTATGGGGGACAGTCCTACGAGCAGTACTTC
CASSRYGGQSYEQYF
>-|-|TRBJ2-4|TRBV5-1
TGCGCCAGCAGCCTCCGCGGGGGCGGCAAAAACATTCAGTACTTC
CASSLRGGGKNIQYF
>-|-|TRBJ2-3|TRBV3-1/TRBV3-2
TGTGCCAGCAGCCCGAGACTACAAGATACGCAGTATTTT
CASSPRLQDTQYF
>-|-|TRBJ2-2|TRBV7-6
TGTGCCAGCAGCTACATAGCGGCGGCTGGCGGGGAGCTGTTTTTT
CASSYIAAAGGELFF
>-|-|TRBJ2-2|TRBV6-2/TRBV6-3
TGTGCCAGCAGCCCTCAGGGCGTGTGGCCCCCCGGGGAGCTGTTTTTT
CASSPQGVWPPGELFF
>TRBD1|-|TRBJ1-5|TRBV2
TGTGCCAGCAGTCGACAGGGTAGCAATCAGCCCCAGCATTTT
CASSRQGSNQPQHF
>-|-|TRBJ2-6|TRBV7-3
TGTGCCAGCAGCCCCCAGGGATCTGGGGCCAACGTCCTGACTTTC
CASSPQGSGANVLTF
>-|once|TRBJ1-6|TRBV11-1
TGTGCCAGCAGCTTAGAACGACAGACTAATTCACCCCTCCACTTT
CASSLERQTNSPLHF
>-|-|TRBJ2-7|TRBV6-6
TGTGCCAGCAGTTACGGGCGTGAGCAGTACTTC
CASSYGREQYF
>-|-|TRBJ1-1|TRBV3-1/TRBV3-2
TGTGCCAGCAGCCAAGATCTACGGCGGGGAGCTTTCTTT
CASSQDLRRGAFF
>-|-|TRBJ2-1|TRBV5-1
TGCGCCAGCAGCTTGGGGGACTCCCTTAACGGCGATGAGCAGTTCTTC
CASSLGDSLNGDEQFF
>TRBD1|-|TRBJ1-1|TRBV29-1
TGCAGCGTCGGGACAGCCGAACAAGCTTTCTTT
CSVGTAEQAFF
>-|-|TRBJ1-5|TRBV2
TGTGCCAGCAGTGGGAACGGGAATCAGCCCCAGCATTTT
CASSGNGNQPQHF